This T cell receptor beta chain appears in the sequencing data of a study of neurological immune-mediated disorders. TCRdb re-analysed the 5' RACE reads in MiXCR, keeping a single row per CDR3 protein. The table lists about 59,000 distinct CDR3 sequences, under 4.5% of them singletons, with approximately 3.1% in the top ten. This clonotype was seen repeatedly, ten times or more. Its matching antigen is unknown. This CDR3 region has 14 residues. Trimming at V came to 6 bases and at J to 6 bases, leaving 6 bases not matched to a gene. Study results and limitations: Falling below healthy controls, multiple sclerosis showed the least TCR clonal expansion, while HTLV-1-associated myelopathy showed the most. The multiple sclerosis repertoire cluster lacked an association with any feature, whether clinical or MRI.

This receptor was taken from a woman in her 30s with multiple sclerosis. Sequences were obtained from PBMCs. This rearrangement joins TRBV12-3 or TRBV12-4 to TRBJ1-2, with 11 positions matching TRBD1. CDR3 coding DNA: TGTGCCAGCAGATCCCGGGGACAGGGGGATGGCTACACCTTC. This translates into CASRSRGQGDGYTF.